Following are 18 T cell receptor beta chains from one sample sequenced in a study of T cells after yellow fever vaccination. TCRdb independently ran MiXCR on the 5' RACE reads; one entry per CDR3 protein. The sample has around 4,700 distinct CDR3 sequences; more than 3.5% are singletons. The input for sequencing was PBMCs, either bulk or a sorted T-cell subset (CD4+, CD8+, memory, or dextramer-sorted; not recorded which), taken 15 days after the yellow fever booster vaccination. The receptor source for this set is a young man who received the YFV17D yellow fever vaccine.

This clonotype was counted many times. CDR3 in amino acids: CASSQGGSIYEQYF. As DNA, the CDR3 is TGTGCCAGCAGCCAAGGAGGGAGCATCTACGAGCAGTACTTC. The chain has TRBV3-1 and TRBJ2-7; D may be TRBD2 (5 bases). This CDR3 contains 14 residues. Germline assignment: CDR1 LGHDT and CDR2 YNNKEL (reference sequence). With 1 base removed from V and 3 bases from J, the gap between germline ends came to 10 bases.

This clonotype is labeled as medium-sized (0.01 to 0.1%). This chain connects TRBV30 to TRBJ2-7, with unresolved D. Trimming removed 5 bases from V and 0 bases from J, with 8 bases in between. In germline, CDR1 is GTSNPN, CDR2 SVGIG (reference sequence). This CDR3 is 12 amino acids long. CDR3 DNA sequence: TGTGCCTGGGCTGAAAACTCCTACGAGCAGTACTTC. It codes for CAWAENSYEQYF.

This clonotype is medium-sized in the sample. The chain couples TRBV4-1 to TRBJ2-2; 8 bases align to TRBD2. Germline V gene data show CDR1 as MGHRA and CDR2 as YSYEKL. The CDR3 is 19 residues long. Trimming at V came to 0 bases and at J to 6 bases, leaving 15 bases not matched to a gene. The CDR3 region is CASSQEGTSATSVPGELFF. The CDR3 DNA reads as TGCGCCAGCAGCCAAGAAGGGACATCCGCGACTAGCGTACCCGGGGAGCTGTTTTTT.

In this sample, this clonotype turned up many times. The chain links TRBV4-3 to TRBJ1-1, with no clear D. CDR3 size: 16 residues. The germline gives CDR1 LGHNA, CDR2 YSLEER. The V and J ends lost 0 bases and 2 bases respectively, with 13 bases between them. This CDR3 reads CASSQDLWELNTEAFF. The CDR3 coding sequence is TGCGCCAGCAGCCAAGATCTCTGGGAACTAAACACTGAAGCTTTCTTT.

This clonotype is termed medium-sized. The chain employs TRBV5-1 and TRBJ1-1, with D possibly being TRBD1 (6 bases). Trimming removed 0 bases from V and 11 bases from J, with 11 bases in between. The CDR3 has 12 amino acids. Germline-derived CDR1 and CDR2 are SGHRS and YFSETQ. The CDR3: CASSLDRDAAFF. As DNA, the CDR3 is TGCGCCAGCAGCTTGGACAGGGACGCGGCTTTCTTT.

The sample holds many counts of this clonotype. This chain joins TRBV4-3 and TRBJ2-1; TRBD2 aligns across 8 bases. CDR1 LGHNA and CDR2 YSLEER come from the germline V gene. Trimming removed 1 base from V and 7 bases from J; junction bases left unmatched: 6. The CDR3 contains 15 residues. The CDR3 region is CASSQASGLWNEQFF. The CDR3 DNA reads TGCGCCAGCAGCCAAGCTAGCGGGTTGTGGAATGAGCAGTTCTTC.

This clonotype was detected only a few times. CDR3 coding DNA: TGTGCCAGCTCACCGGGCAGGGGCTACGAGCAGTACTTC. Translating gives CASSPGRGYEQYF. The chain employs TRBV18 and TRBJ2-7; D is possibly TRBD1 (6 bases). CDR3 length equals 13 residues. V shed 3 bases and J shed 3 bases, with 9 bases lying between them. Looked up from germline, CDR1 is KGHSH and CDR2 is LQKENI.

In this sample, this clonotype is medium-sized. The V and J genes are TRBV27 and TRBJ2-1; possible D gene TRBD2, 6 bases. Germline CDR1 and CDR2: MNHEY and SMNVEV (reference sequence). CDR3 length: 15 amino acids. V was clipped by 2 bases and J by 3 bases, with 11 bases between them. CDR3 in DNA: TGTGCCAGCAGTTTAGACGGAGGGAACTACAATGAGCAGTTCTTC. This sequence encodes CASSLDGGNYNEQFF.

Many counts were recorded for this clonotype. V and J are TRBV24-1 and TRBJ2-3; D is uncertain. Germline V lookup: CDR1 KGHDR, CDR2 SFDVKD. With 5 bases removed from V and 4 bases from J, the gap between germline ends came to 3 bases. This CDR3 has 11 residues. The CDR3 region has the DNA TGTGCCACCAGTGTAGCAGATACGCAGTATTTT. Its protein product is CATSVADTQYF.

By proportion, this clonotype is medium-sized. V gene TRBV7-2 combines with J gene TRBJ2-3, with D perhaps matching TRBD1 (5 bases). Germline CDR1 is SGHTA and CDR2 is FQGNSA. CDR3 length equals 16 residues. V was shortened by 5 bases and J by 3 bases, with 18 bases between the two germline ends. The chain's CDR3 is CASSHLPGAETDTQYF. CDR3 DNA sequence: TGTGCCAGCAGCCACCTACCTGGGGCTGAAACAGATACGCAGTATTTT.

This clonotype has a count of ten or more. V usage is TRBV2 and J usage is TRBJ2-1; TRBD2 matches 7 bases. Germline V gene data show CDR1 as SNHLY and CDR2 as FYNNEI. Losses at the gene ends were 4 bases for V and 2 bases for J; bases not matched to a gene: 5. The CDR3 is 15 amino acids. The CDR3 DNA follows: TGTGCCAGCAGTGCCGGTGGGAGGGCCTACAATGAGCAGTTCTTC. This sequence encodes CASSAGGRAYNEQFF.

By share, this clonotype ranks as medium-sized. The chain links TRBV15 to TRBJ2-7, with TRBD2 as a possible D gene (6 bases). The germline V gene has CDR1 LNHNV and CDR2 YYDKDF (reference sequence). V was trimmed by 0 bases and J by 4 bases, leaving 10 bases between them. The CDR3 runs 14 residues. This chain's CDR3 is CATSRDFSGYEQYF. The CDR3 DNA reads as TGTGCCACCAGCAGAGATTTCAGCGGGTACGAGCAGTACTTC. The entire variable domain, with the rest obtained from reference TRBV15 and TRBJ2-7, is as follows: DAMVIQNPRYQVTQFGKPVTLSCSQTLNHNVMYWYQQKSSQAPKLLFHYYDKDFNNEADTPDNFQSRRPNTSFCFLDIRSPGLGDTAMYLCATSRDFSGYEQYFGPGTRLTVT.

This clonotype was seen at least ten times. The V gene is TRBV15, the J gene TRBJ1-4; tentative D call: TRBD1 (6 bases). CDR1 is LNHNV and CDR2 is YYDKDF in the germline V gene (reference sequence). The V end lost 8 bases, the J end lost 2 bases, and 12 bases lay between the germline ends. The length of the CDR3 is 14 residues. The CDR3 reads CATWRRGTNEKLFF. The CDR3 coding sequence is TGTGCCACCTGGAGGAGGGGGACTAATGAAAAACTGTTTTTT. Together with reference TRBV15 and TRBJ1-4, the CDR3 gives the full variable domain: DAMVIQNPRYQVTQFGKPVTLSCSQTLNHNVMYWYQQKSSQAPKLLFHYYDKDFNNEADTPDNFQSRRPNTSFCFLDIRSPGLGDTAMYLCATWRRGTNEKLFFGSGTQLSVL.

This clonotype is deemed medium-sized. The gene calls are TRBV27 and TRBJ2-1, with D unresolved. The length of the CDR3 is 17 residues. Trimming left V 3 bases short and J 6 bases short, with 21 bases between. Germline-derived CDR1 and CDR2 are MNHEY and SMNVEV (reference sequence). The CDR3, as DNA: TGTGCCAGCAGTTTTGGGCAGCACCCCACGTTCGTCAATGAGCAGTTCTTC. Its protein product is CASSFGQHPTFVNEQFF.

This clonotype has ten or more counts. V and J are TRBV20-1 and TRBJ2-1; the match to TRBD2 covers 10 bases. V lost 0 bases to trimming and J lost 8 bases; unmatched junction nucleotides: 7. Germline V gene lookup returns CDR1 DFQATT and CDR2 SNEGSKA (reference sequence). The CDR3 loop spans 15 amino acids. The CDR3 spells CSARDGASGSYEQFF. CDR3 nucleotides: TGCAGTGCTAGAGATGGGGCTAGCGGGAGTTATGAGCAGTTCTTC.

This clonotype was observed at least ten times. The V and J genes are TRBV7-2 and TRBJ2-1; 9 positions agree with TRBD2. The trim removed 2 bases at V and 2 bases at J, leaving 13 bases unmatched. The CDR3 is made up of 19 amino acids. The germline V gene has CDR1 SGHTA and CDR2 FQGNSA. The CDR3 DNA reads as TGTGCCAGCAGCTTAAAAGGTCTAGCGGGGCTGAGAACCTACAATGAGCAGTTCTTC. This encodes CASSLKGLAGLRTYNEQFF.

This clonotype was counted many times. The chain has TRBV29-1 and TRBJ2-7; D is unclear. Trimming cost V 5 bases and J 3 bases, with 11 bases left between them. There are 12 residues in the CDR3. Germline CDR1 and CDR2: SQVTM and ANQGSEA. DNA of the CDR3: TGCAGCGTTAAGTACTTACACTACGAGCAGTACTTC. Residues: CSVKYLHYEQYF.

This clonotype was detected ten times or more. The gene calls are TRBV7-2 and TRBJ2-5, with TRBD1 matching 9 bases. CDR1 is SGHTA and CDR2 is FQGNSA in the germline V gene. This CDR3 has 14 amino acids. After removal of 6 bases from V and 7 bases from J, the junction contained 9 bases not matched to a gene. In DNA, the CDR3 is TGTGCCAGCAGTAACAGGGGGCGCATGGGGACCCAGTACTTC. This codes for CASSNRGRMGTQYF.